This TCR beta chain was profiled in a study of T cells expressing NK-cell markers. The overall study: Serological testing identified seven of the eight sequenced donors as HCMV-seropositive and one as seronegative.

TCRdb re-analyzed the 5' RACE reads; it lists each CDR3 protein once, without DNA. The sample's table shows some 440,000 distinct CDR3 sequences. This TCR was recovered from a woman between 50 and 59 years old in good health. The specimen sequenced was blood T cells: a sorted CD56 or NKG2C T cell subset, CD4+ or CD8+ T cells, or bulk PBMC T cells (not recorded which).

Here the CDR3 reads CASSRPGQLNYGYTF. The V and J genes are TRBV3-1 and TRBJ1-2; TCRdb's D gene call, TRBD1, goes unchecked for lack of DNA. The CDR3 has 15 amino acids. The germline CDR1 and CDR2 sequences are LGHDT and YNNKEL (reference sequence).